The rows below give T cell receptor beta chains drawn from one sample of a study of Ad26.COV2.S vaccination and SARS-CoV-2 variants. The assay was immunoSEQ multiplex PCR, and TCRdb's table has in-frame clones only and misses some. Altogether 200,000 to 300,000 clones are present, roughly 88% being singletons, with the ten largest covering about 10%. The material sequenced was peripheral blood, taken in a trial of Ad26.COV2.S vaccine versus placebo. The receptors were sampled from a person between 18 and 65 years old who received the Ad26.COV2.S COVID-19 vaccine or a placebo. Both conserved end residues are part of each CDR3. D genes are given only for firm matches. A row's size may be missing; if present it is once, few, many or a size class.

j_call d_call cdr3_length clone_size v_call cdr3_aa cdr3_nt
TRBJ2-1 . 16 . TRBV7-9 CASSLAEGPPGNEQFF TGTGCCAGCAGCTTAGCTGAGGGACCCCCGGGCAATGAGCAGTTCTTC
TRBJ1-1 TRBD1 14 . TRBV6-6 CASSYVGQHTEAFF TGTGCCAGCAGTTACGTGGGACAGCACACTGAAGCTTTCTTT
TRBJ2-6 . 19 . TRBV21-1 CASSGGWAGWKPGANVLTF TGTGCCAGCAGTGGAGGGTGGGCAGGGTGGAAGCCTGGGGCCAACGTCCTGACTTTC
TRBJ1-4 . 15 few TRBV5-1 CASSLGSSTNEKLFF TGCGCCAGCAGCTTGGGAAGCTCAACTAATGAAAAACTGTTTTTT
TRBJ2-2 TRBD2 16 once TRBV5-4 CASSLGGTTPTGELFF TGTGCCAGCAGCTTGGGAGGGACTACCCCCACCGGGGAGCTGTTTTTT
TRBJ2-7 . 12 . TRBV5-4 CASSFGGYEQYF TGTGCCAGCAGCTTCGGCGGCTACGAGCAGTACTTC
TRBJ1-5 . 15 . TRBV2 CASSRGEVGNQPQHF TGTGCCAGCAGTAGGGGAGAGGTTGGCAATCAGCCCCAGCATTTT
TRBJ1-1 TRBD1 13 . TRBV5-6 CASSRDRGYQAFF TGTGCCAGCAGCAGAGACAGGGGTTATCAAGCTTTCTTT
TRBJ2-1 . 15 . TRBV7-2 CASSPGPGMIIEQFF TGTGCCAGCAGCCCGGGACCAGGTATGATTATTGAGCAGTTCTTC
TRBJ2-7 TRBD2 15 . TRBV28 CASSLLAGGPGEQYF TGTGCCAGCAGTCTGCTAGCGGGAGGGCCTGGCGAGCAGTACTTC
TRBJ1-3 . 14 . TRBV10-3 CAISESGARNTIYF TGTGCCATCAGTGAGTCAGGGGCTAGGAACACCATATATTTT
TRBJ2-7 TRBD2 14 . TRBV27 CASSLGGPPYEQYF TGTGCCAGCAGTTTGGGAGGGCCGCCCTACGAGCAGTACTTC
TRBJ1-1 . 15 . TRBV5-4 CASSFHLTANTEAFF TGTGCCAGCAGCTTCCACTTGACAGCGAACACTGAAGCTTTCTTT
TRBJ1-2 TRBD1 14 . TRBV19 CASSEGQGLRGYTF TGTGCCAGTTCTGAGGGACAGGGGTTGAGAGGCTACACCTTC
TRBJ2-7 . 15 . TRBV9 CASSATGAGFHEQYF TGTGCCAGCAGCGCAACCGGGGCAGGGTTCCACGAGCAGTACTTC
TRBJ2-5 TRBD1 14 . TRBV19 CASSLRDREETQYF TGTGCCAGTAGTCTCCGGGACAGGGAAGAGACCCAGTACTTC
TRBJ2-7 . 13 . TRBV10-2 CASSATFDYEQYF TGCGCCAGCAGTGCAACATTCGACTACGAGCAGTACTTC